A selection of T cell receptor beta chains follows, all from one sample in a study of blood T cell repertoires in COVID-19. TCRdb keeps only in-frame clones here, not all; method: immunoSEQ multiplex PCR. The table lists about 170,000 clones, around four fifths of them singletons. Sequencing input: PBMCs or T cells enriched from blood (not recorded which). Receptors originate from a woman in her forties or fifties who had recovered from COVID-19. CDR3s include the opening cysteine and the closing phenylalanine or tryptophan. Each record gives: D gene, J gene, V gene, clone size, CDR3 DNA, CDR3 protein. D genes are given only for firm matches. Rows may omit the clone size; those that give it use once, few, many or a size class.

>.|TRBJ1-5|TRBV27|.
TGTGCCAGCAGACGACAGGTCGATAGCAATCAGCCCCAGCATTTT
CASRRQVDSNQPQHF
>.|TRBJ1-5|TRBV7-9|.
TGTGCCAGCAGTCGCGAGAATCAGCCCCAGCATTTT
CASSRENQPQHF
>.|TRBJ2-6|TRBV7-6|.
TGTGCCAGCAGCTTACGGGAATCTGGGGCCAACGTCCTGACTTTC
CASSLRESGANVLTF
>.|TRBJ1-2|TRBV28|few
TGTGCCAGCAGTTTACGGCAGGGAAACTATGGCTACACCTTC
CASSLRQGNYGYTF
>.|TRBJ2-3|TRBV4-3|.
TGCGCCAGCAGCCCGAACCGGGACTCATACACAGATACGCAGTATTTT
CASSPNRDSYTDTQYF
>TRBD1|TRBJ1-6|TRBV5-1|few
TGCGCCAGCAGCTTTACAGGGGATAATTCACCCCTCCACTTT
CASSFTGDNSPLHF
>.|TRBJ1-2|TRBV2|.
TGTGCCAGCAGTGAGTTATCGGTTTCCTATGGCTACACCTTC
CASSELSVSYGYTF
>.|TRBJ1-3|TRBV4-3|.
TGCGCCAGCAGCCAACGGGGGTCCTTCTCTGGAAACACCATATATTTT
CASSQRGSFSGNTIYF
>.|TRBJ1-2|TRBV6-6|.
TGTGCCAGCAGCCCCGGGCAGGGTGTATATGGCTACACCTTC
CASSPGQGVYGYTF
>TRBD2|TRBJ2-1|TRBV19|.
TGTGCCAGTTTGAGATCAGCGGGAGGTAAGCAGTTCTTC
CASLRSAGGKQFF
>.|TRBJ1-1|TRBV7-2|.
TGTGCCAGCAGCTACCTAACAGGGACTGAAGCTTTCTTT
CASSYLTGTEAFF
>.|TRBJ1-1|TRBV6-5|.
TGTGCCGGCCGGACAGCTCAGAACACTGAAGCTTTCTTT
CAGRTAQNTEAFF
>.|TRBJ1-5|TRBV6-4|.
TGTGCCAGCAGTGCACAGGGAGGGCATCAGCCCCAGCATTTT
CASSAQGGHQPQHF
>.|TRBJ2-5|TRBV19|many
TGTGCCAGTAGTCCCCCCCGGGGGGAGACCCAGTACTTC
CASSPPRGETQYF
>TRBD1|TRBJ2-1|TRBV6-2/TRBV6-3|.
TGTGCCAGCAGCCGGGACAGGAATGAGCAGTTCTTC
CASSRDRNEQFF
>TRBD1|TRBJ1-2|TRBV19|.
TGTGCCAGTGAGGCGACAGGGATCTATGGCTACACCTTC
CASEATGIYGYTF
>TRBD2|TRBJ2-1|TRBV28|.
TGTGCCAGCAGTTTACGGGAGGGACGGCAGTTCTTC
CASSLREGRQFF
>.|TRBJ1-2|TRBV5-1|few
TGCGCCAGCAGCTTGGACAGCAACTATGGCTACACCTTC
CASSLDSNYGYTF
>TRBD2|TRBJ2-4|TRBV19|.
TGTGCCAGTAGTATAGGATGGACGCGGGAGGCCAAAAACATTCAGTACTTC
CASSIGWTREAKNIQYF
>.|TRBJ1-1|TRBV2|.
TGTGCCAGCGTACGGTTGAACACTGAAGCTTTCTTT
CASVRLNTEAFF
>TRBD2|TRBJ2-1|TRBV7-2|.
TGTGCCAGCAGTCAGCGGGGGGGCTATGAGCAGTTCTTC
CASSQRGGYEQFF
>.|TRBJ1-3|TRBV5-1|few
TGCGCCAGCAGCGGGGGCGCCTCTGGAAACACCATATATTTT
CASSGGASGNTIYF
>.|TRBJ2-3|TRBV3-1/TRBV3-2|.
TGTGCCAGCAGCCAAGACCTCGCGGGGGCAGCGGATACGCAGTATTTT
CASSQDLAGAADTQYF
>.|TRBJ2-5|TRBV11-3|.
TGTGCCAGCAGCTTAGCGCTCGGACAGTACCAAGAGACCCAGTACTTC
CASSLALGQYQETQYF
>TRBD1|TRBJ1-6|TRBV18|.
TGTGCCAGCTCACCCATGGGACAGCTTAATTCACCCCTCCACTTT
CASSPMGQLNSPLHF
>.|TRBJ1-6|TRBV7-8|.
TGTGCCAGCAGCTTAGTTTTCAGGAATTCACCCCTCCACTTT
CASSLVFRNSPLHF
>.|TRBJ1-2|TRBV6-1|few
TGTGCCAGCAGTGAAGCCGGAACAGCTAACTATGGCTACACCTTC
CASSEAGTANYGYTF
>TRBD2|TRBJ2-2|TRBV7-2|once
TGTGCCAGCAGCCCCCGTCCTAGCGGGGGGGATGGGACCGGGGAGCTGTTTTTT
CASSPRPSGGDGTGELFF
>.|TRBJ1-3|TRBV3-1/TRBV3-2|.
TGTGCCAGCAGCTCGGGAGACTCTGGAAACACCATATATTTT
CASSSGDSGNTIYF
>TRBD1|TRBJ2-1|TRBV7-2|.
TGTGCCAGCAGCCTCCGTTCGGGACAGATTTACAATGAGCAGTTCTTC
CASSLRSGQIYNEQFF
>TRBD2|TRBJ2-3|TRBV23-1|.
TGCGCCAGCAGTCACCCGCCCGGGACTAGCGGGAGAGGGACAGATACGCAGTATTTT
CASSHPPGTSGRGTDTQYF
>TRBD1|TRBJ1-5|TRBV6-1|few
TGTGCCAGCAGTGACCGAGACAGGGGTAATCAGCCCCAGCATTTT
CASSDRDRGNQPQHF
>.|TRBJ1-5|TRBV23-1|.
TGCGCCAGCAGTATGAGGGCTCAGCCCCAGCATTTT
CASSMRAQPQHF
>.|TRBJ1-1|TRBV27|.
TGTGCCAGCAGTTTATCGTACAGGGTCTCTGAAGCTTTCTTT
CASSLSYRVSEAFF
>.|TRBJ1-2|TRBV6-5|.
TGTGCCAGCAGGCCTCAGGGTGGGGGCTACACCTTC
CASRPQGGGYTF
>.|TRBJ1-2|TRBV27|.
TGTGCCAGCAGTTTCGGAGGGGCCATCTATGGCTACACCTTC
CASSFGGAIYGYTF
>TRBD2|TRBJ2-1|TRBV5-4|.
TGTGCCAGCAGCTCAAGCGGGAGTACTAATGAGCAGTTCTTC
CASSSSGSTNEQFF
>TRBD1|TRBJ1-1|TRBV5-1|.
TGCGCCAGCAGCCAGGGGGTAATAGACGAAGCTTTCTTT
CASSQGVIDEAFF
>.|TRBJ1-4|TRBV3-1/TRBV3-2|.
TGTGCCAGCAGCCAATTTTTGGCAGGCGATGCAACTAATGAAAAACTGTTTTTT
CASSQFLAGDATNEKLFF
>.|TRBJ2-1|TRBV19|once
TGTGCCAGTAGTCCCAACCCCCCAGGTTACAATGAGCAGTTCTTC
CASSPNPPGYNEQFF
>.|TRBJ1-6|TRBV4-2|.
TGTGCCAGCAGCCCAAAGGATGGGGCTAGTGCTTCACCCCTCCACTTT
CASSPKDGASASPLHF
>TRBD1|TRBJ1-1|TRBV7-9|.
TGTGCCAGCAGCTTCGGGGGACAGGGTATGAACACTGAAGCTTTCTTT
CASSFGGQGMNTEAFF
>.|TRBJ2-2|TRBV7-9|.
TGTGCCAGCCGAAGCCAACCGACCGGGGAGCTGTTTTTT
CASRSQPTGELFF
>TRBD2|TRBJ2-1|TRBV28|once
TGTGCCAGCACTCCCCGGCGGGGGAGGCAGTTCTTC
CASTPRRGRQFF
>.|TRBJ1-2|TRBV10-1|.
TGCGCCAGCAGTACAGGGAACTATGGCTACACCTTC
CASSTGNYGYTF
>.|TRBJ1-5|TRBV28|.
TGTGCCAGCAGGACGCGGGGGGGCGGCAATCAGCCCCAGCATTTT
CASRTRGGGNQPQHF
>.|TRBJ1-5|TRBV2|.
TGTGCCAGCAGTGTCAGGAGGGATAGCAATCAGCCCCAGCATTTT
CASSVRRDSNQPQHF
>TRBD1|TRBJ1-4|TRBV5-6|.
TGTGCCAGCAGCACCAGACAGGGGGGTGAAAAACTGTTTTTT
CASSTRQGGEKLFF
>TRBD1|TRBJ2-6|TRBV7-6|.
TGTGCCAGCAGCTTAATAAGGGGGCCCGACCCCAACGTCCTGACTTTC
CASSLIRGPDPNVLTF
>.|TRBJ1-6|TRBV7-2|many
TGTGCCAGCAGCTCCCGGCCGGGGGATTCACCCCTCCACTTT
CASSSRPGDSPLHF
>TRBD1|TRBJ1-5|TRBV13|.
TGTGCCAGCAGCGACAGGGGAAGCAATCAGCCCCAGCATTTT
CASSDRGSNQPQHF
>TRBD2|TRBJ2-2|TRBV11-2|few
TGTGCCAGCAGCTTAGGACTAGCGGGAGGTACCGGGGAGCTGTTTTTT
CASSLGLAGGTGELFF
>.|TRBJ1-5|TRBV28|.
TGTGCCAGCAACGGTGCGGTTAGCAATCAGCCCCAGCATTTT
CASNGAVSNQPQHF
>TRBD2|TRBJ2-3|TRBV4-2|once
TGTGCCAGCAGCCCTGGGACTAGCGGGCCCACGCAGTATTTT
CASSPGTSGPTQYF